This TCR beta chain was captured in a study of cytomegalovirus exposure and HLA in healthy donors. Data came from immunoSEQ multiplex PCR; TCRdb stores just in-frame clones and leaves some out. The sample has hundreds of thousands of clones; approximately 84% are singletons. This clone was counted only a few times. The V and J ends lost 0 bases and 3 bases, in that order; junction bases with no gene match: 0. The CDR3 has 14 amino acids. Germline CDR1 and CDR2: KGHSH and LQKENI. Material for sequencing was PBMCs. The source is a woman in her 30s in good health and CMV-seropositive. This chain uses TRBV18 with TRBJ2-7; TRBD1 matches 9 bases. The CDR3 reads CASSPPTGGYEQYF. The CDR3 DNA follows: TGTGCCAGCTCACCACCGACAGGGGGCTACGAGCAGTACTTC.